Below are 6 T cell receptor beta chains sequenced from a single sample in a study of blood T cell repertoires in COVID-19 (dated by TCRdb to 2019 to 2021). The library was built by means of the immunoSEQ multiplex PCR assay. TCRdb's version of the immuneACCESS table is confined to in-frame rearrangements and falls short of the full clone set. An unresolved V gene accounts for under half of the shortfall where checked; the remainder is of unknown origin. For this sample the table gives under 350,000 clones, of which roughly 87% were detected only once. The ten largest clones capture about an eighth of the sample. Sequencing input: peripheral blood. The receptor source for this set is a human donor in a cohort sampled during active COVID-19.

The rearrangement uses TRBV6-1 and TRBJ1-1; D is ambiguous. The V gene lost 2 bases and the J gene lost 7 bases, with 14 bases spanning the gap. Germline values: CDR1 MNHNS, CDR2 SASEGT. The CDR3 spans 14 residues. The chain's CDR3 is CASSEPRSEGEAFF. The CDR3 DNA follows: TGTGCCAGCAGTGAACCCAGGTCCGAAGGTGAAGCTTTCTTT.

This chain uses TRBV7-6 with TRBJ2-3; 7 nucleotides line up with TRBD1. J lost 2 bases, V lost 4 bases, and 9 bases had no gene match. There are 16 residues in the CDR3. Per the germline V gene, CDR1 is SGHVS and CDR2 is FNYEAQ. The CDR3 region has the DNA TGTGCCAGCAGCTCCCCACCAGGGGGAAACACAGATACGCAGTATTTT. Protein: CASSSPPGGNTDTQYF.

The J gene is TRBJ2-3, the V gene TRBV27, with TRBD1 matching 7 bases. With 3 bases clipped from V and 2 bases from J, the junction kept 8 bases outside the gene matches. CDR3 size: 16 residues. Germline values: CDR1 MNHEY, CDR2 SMNVEV (reference sequence). DNA of the CDR3: TGTGCCAGCAGTTTCCAAGCAGGGGGTTCCACAGATACGCAGTATTTT. Its translation is CASSFQAGGSTDTQYF.

The chain employs TRBV29-1 and TRBJ2-1; 13 nucleotides align to TRBD2. Germline CDR1 is SQVTM and CDR2 is ANQGSEA. V was pared by 4 bases and J by 7 bases, with 10 bases of the junction left unmatched. There are 16 residues in the CDR3. The CDR3 DNA follows: TGCAGCGTTGTCCTTGGACTAGCGGGAGAGATAAATGAGCAGTTCTTC. This gives the protein CSVVLGLAGEINEQFF.

This clone is a singleton in its sample. This chain connects TRBV11-2 to TRBJ2-7, with D unclear. The V end lost 1 base, the J end lost 4 bases, and 8 bases lay between the germline ends. The germline CDR1 and CDR2 sequences are SGHAT and FQNNGV. The CDR3 totals 13 residues. This chain's CDR3 is CASSLVDTYEQYF. The CDR3 DNA sequence: TGTGCCAGCAGCTTAGTTGACACTTACGAGCAGTACTTC.

The rearrangement joins TRBV9 to TRBJ1-5; 12 bases agree with TRBD1. Germline lookup yields CDR1 SGDLS and CDR2 YYNGEE. CDR3 length: 17 amino acids. J lost 7 bases, V lost 6 bases, and 14 bases had no gene match. CDR3: CASTPGTGGSGGQPQHF. The CDR3 coding sequence is TGTGCCAGCACACCCGGGACAGGGGGCTCAGGAGGACAGCCCCAGCATTTT.